A selection of T cell receptor beta chains follows, all from one sample in a study of blood T cell repertoires in COVID-19. The table came from immunoSEQ multiplex PCR; TCRdb's copy has only in-frame clones and leaves some out. The repertoire consists of more than 200,000 clones, with roughly nine tenths occurring once and the leading ten covering roughly 4%. Sequenced input: PBMCs or T cells enriched from blood (not recorded which). The receptors here all came from a young woman with acute COVID-19. Each CDR3 is given with its conserved first and last residue. The D gene is left open where the match is weak. Clone size, where shown, is once, few, many, or a class for clones that have expanded.

d_gene	v_gene	abundance	j_gene	CDR3aa	CDR3nt
-	TRBV12-3/TRBV12-4	-	TRBJ1-2	CASSFRVDYGYTF	TGTGCCAGCAGTTTCCGGGTCGACTATGGCTACACCTTC
TRBD1	TRBV9	-	TRBJ1-5	CASSSGQYSNQPQHF	TGTGCCAGCAGCTCGGGACAGTATAGCAATCAGCCCCAGCATTTT
TRBD1	TRBV9	-	TRBJ1-3	CASSVTRDRGGNTIYF	TGTGCCAGCAGCGTAACCAGGGACAGAGGAGGAAACACCATATATTTT
-	TRBV3-1/TRBV3-2	-	TRBJ1-1	CASSRQNEAFF	TGTGCCAGCAGCCGACAGAATGAAGCTTTCTTT
TRBD1	TRBV29-1	few	TRBJ1-5	CSVGQGSNQPQHF	TGCAGCGTCGGACAGGGTAGCAATCAGCCCCAGCATTTT
-	TRBV5-6	-	TRBJ2-7	CASSSREATYEQYF	TGTGCCAGCAGCTCCCGCGAGGCAACCTACGAGCAGTACTTC
TRBD1	TRBV2	-	TRBJ1-1	CASRIWDSEAFF	TGTGCCAGCAGGATCTGGGACAGTGAAGCTTTCTTT
TRBD1	TRBV3-1/TRBV3-2	-	TRBJ1-4	CASSQDPQGGEKLFF	TGTGCCAGCAGCCAAGATCCCCAGGGGGGTGAAAAACTGTTTTTT
-	TRBV11-1	-	TRBJ2-5	CASSLEPTVIWTQYF	TGTGCCAGCAGCTTAGAGCCGACAGTTATTTGGACCCAGTACTTC
-	TRBV27	-	TRBJ2-6	CASSPLESGANVLTF	TGTGCCAGCAGTCCCCTGGAGTCTGGGGCCAACGTCCTGACTTTC
-	TRBV12-3/TRBV12-4	-	TRBJ1-5	CASSTALNQPQHF	TGTGCCAGCAGTACAGCTCTCAATCAGCCCCAGCATTTT
TRBD1	TRBV9	-	TRBJ1-2	CASSGIQGAQDYGYTF	TGTGCCAGCAGCGGGATACAGGGGGCGCAGGACTATGGCTACACCTTC
-	TRBV6-5	-	TRBJ1-6	CASRSTDLNSPLHF	TGTGCCAGCAGATCGACAGATCTCAATTCACCCCTCCACTTT
TRBD2	TRBV2	-	TRBJ2-1	CASRTSGGAPRSYNEQFF	TGTGCCAGTCGGACTAGCGGGGGGGCACCGAGGTCCTACAATGAGCAGTTCTTC
-	TRBV15	-	TRBJ1-1	CATSLSRQGTEAFF	TGTGCCACCAGTCTGTCCCGGCAGGGGACTGAAGCTTTCTTT
TRBD2	TRBV4-1	-	TRBJ2-3	CASSPTTSGGPMDTQYF	TGCGCCAGCAGCCCGACGACTAGCGGGGGGCCTATGGATACGCAGTATTTT
TRBD1	TRBV5-1	-	TRBJ1-2	CASSWADRGLYYGYTF	TGCGCCAGCAGCTGGGCCGACAGGGGGCTTTACTATGGCTACACCTTC
-	TRBV10-3	few	TRBJ2-3	CANSEGGLSTDTQYF	TGTGCCAACTCTGAGGGGGGACTAAGCACAGATACGCAGTATTTT
TRBD2	TRBV27	-	TRBJ2-3	CASSLDSGGGTDTQYF	TGTGCCAGCAGTTTGGATTCGGGGGGGGGCACAGATACGCAGTATTTT